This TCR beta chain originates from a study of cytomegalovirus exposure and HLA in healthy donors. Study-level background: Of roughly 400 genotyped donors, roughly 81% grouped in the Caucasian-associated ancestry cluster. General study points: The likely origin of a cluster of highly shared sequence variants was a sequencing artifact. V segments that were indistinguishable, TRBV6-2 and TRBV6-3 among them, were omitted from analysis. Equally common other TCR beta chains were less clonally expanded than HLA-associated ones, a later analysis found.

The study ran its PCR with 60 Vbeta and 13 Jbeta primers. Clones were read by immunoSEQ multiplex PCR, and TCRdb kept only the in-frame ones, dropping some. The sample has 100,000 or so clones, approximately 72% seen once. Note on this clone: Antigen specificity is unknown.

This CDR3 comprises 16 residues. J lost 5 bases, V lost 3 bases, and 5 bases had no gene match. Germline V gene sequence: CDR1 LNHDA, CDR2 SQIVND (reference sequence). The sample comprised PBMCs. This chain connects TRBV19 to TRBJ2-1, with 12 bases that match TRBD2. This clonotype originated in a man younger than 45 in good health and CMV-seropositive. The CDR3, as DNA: TGTGCCAGTAGTATGCCGACTAGCGGGGGACACAATGAGCAGTTCTTC. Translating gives CASSMPTSGGHNEQFF.